Detailed here is one TCR beta chain. The whole isolated RNA underwent reverse transcription, so sequencing captured expressed TCRB transcripts. The repertoire was sequenced with immunoSEQ multiplex PCR; TCRdb's copy has only in-frame clones and lacks some. The sample includes 400,000 to 450,000 clones, more than 11% seen only once; the top ten take approximately 0.035%. Germline CDR1 reads KGHSH; CDR2 reads LQKENI. This CDR3 contains 15 residues. With 5 bases removed from V and 0 bases from J, the gap between germline ends came to 14 bases. The source of the sample is a study of beta chain features in type 1 diabetes.

This TCR derives from a man aged 25-45 years in good health. J is TRBJ2-7 and V is TRBV18; perhaps D is TRBD1 or TRBD2 (5 bases each). The sequenced sample was naive CD4+ T cells from blood. CDR3 bases: TGTGCCAGCTCATCCCGGGACGGGAACTCCTACGAGCAGTACTTC. Protein product: CASSSRDGNSYEQYF.